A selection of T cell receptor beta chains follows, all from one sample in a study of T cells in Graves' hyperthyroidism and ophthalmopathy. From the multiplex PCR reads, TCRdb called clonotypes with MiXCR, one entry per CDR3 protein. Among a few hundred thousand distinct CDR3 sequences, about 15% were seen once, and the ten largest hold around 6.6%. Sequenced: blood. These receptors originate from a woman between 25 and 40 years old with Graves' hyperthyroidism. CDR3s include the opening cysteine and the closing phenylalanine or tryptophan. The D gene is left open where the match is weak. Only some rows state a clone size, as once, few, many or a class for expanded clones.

CAWSPREKEFF	TGTGCCTGGAGCCCTCGAGAGAAGGAGTTCTTC	TRBV30	TRBJ2-1	.	many
CASSVDGLGNEQFF	TGTGCCAGCAGCGTAGACGGATTGGGGAATGAGCAGTTCTTC	TRBV9	TRBJ2-1	.	few
CASSGLRDYEQYF	TGTGCCAGCAGTGGACTGCGGGACTACGAGCAGTACTTC	TRBV27	TRBJ2-7	.	many
CASSFMTVEQYF	TGTGCCAGCAGCTTTATGACAGTCGAGCAGTACTTC	TRBV11-2	TRBJ2-7	.	many
CASSLIGVYEQYF	TGCGCCAGCAGCTTGATCGGGGTTTACGAGCAGTACTTC	TRBV5-1	TRBJ2-7	.	.
CASSPRTSGSEDTQYF	TGTGCCAGCAGCCCAAGGACTAGCGGGAGTGAGGATACGCAGTATTTT	TRBV7-3	TRBJ2-3	TRBD2	.
CASSPIWDNPTKNYGYTF	TGTGCCAGCAGCCCTATTTGGGACAACCCCACCAAAAACTATGGCTACACCTTC	TRBV7-8	TRBJ1-2	.	many
CASSRQGELNIQYF	TGTGCCAGCAGCAGACAGGGGGAATTAAACATTCAGTACTTC	TRBV12-3/TRBV12-4	TRBJ2-4	TRBD1	.
CSVEADRGTDTQYF	TGCAGCGTTGAAGCGGACAGGGGCACAGATACGCAGTATTTT	TRBV29-1	TRBJ2-3	TRBD1	many
CASSSTGRTQYF	TGTGCCAGCAGCTCCACGGGGAGGACCCAGTACTTC	TRBV7-9	TRBJ2-5	.	many
CAWSVRGALTEAFF	TGTGCCTGGAGTGTAAGGGGAGCCCTCACTGAAGCTTTCTTT	TRBV30	TRBJ1-1	.	many
CASSLKRLYSNQPQHF	TGTGCCAGCAGCCTGAAAAGGCTCTATAGCAATCAGCCCCAGCATTTT	TRBV28	TRBJ1-5	.	.
CASSPETGTGYGYTF	TGTGCCAGCAGCCCGGAGACAGGTACAGGCTATGGCTACACCTTC	TRBV7-8	TRBJ1-2	.	.
CASSFGGGHEQYF	TGTGCCAGCAGCTTTGGCGGCGGGCACGAGCAGTACTTC	TRBV5-6	TRBJ2-7	.	few
CSARQPTGTGSNQPQHF	TGCAGTGCTAGACAACCTACAGGGACCGGTAGCAATCAGCCCCAGCATTTT	TRBV20-1	TRBJ1-5	.	many
CASIGTDGTDTQYF	TGTGCCAGCATCGGGACAGATGGAACAGATACGCAGTATTTT	TRBV28	TRBJ2-3	TRBD1	many
CASSYGGRGEQYF	TGTGCCAGCAGTTACGGCGGGAGGGGCGAGCAGTACTTC	TRBV6-5	TRBJ2-7	TRBD2	few
CASSESGDTQYF	TGCGCCAGCAGTGAGTCGGGAGATACGCAGTATTTT	TRBV10-2	TRBJ2-3	.	.
CSATPYGPSEAFF	TGCAGTGCTACCCCCTACGGTCCCAGTGAAGCTTTCTTT	TRBV20-1	TRBJ1-1	.	many
CASSDVGANYGYTF	TGTGCCAGCAGCGATGTTGGAGCTAACTATGGCTACACCTTC	TRBV2	TRBJ1-2	.	many
CASSPLGENEKLFF	TGTGCCAGCTCACCACTAGGGGAGAATGAAAAACTGTTTTTT	TRBV18	TRBJ1-4	.	few
CASSSPWAAEQYF	TGTGCCAGTAGCTCCCCCTGGGCGGCCGAGCAGTACTTC	TRBV7-9	TRBJ2-7	.	few
CASSSDRTVPTQYF	TGCGCCAGCAGCTCCGACCGGACGGTGCCGACCCAGTACTTC	TRBV5-1	TRBJ2-5	.	.
CASSFGGSPEQYF	TGTGCCAGCAGCTTCGGCGGGAGCCCCGAGCAGTACTTC	TRBV5-6	TRBJ2-7	TRBD2	few
CASSPVPGQGGSTEAFF	TGTGCCAGCTCACCTGTTCCGGGACAGGGGGGATCCACTGAAGCTTTCTTT	TRBV18	TRBJ1-1	TRBD1	once
CSVGASGSTGELFF	TGCAGCGTCGGGGCTAGCGGGAGTACCGGGGAGCTGTTTTTT	TRBV29-1	TRBJ2-2	TRBD2	many
CASSPPGTGNTIYF	TGCGCCAGCAGCCCCCCGGGTACTGGAAACACCATATATTTT	TRBV5-1	TRBJ1-3	.	few
CASSETGVRTEAFF	TGCGCCAGCAGCGAGACAGGGGTTAGAACTGAAGCTTTCTTT	TRBV10-2	TRBJ1-1	TRBD1	.
CASSPEGVHEQFF	TGTGCCAGCAGCCCCGAGGGGGTGCATGAGCAGTTCTTC	TRBV6-1	TRBJ2-1	.	few
CSVDDRATGKLFF	TGCAGCGTTGATGACAGGGCGACTGGAAAACTGTTTTTT	TRBV29-1	TRBJ1-4	TRBD1	.
CASGLGGGYTEAFF	TGTGCTAGTGGTTTAGGGGGGGGATACACTGAAGCTTTCTTT	TRBV12-5	TRBJ1-1	.	few
CAWSVGAVNTGELFF	TGTGCCTGGAGTGTAGGTGCGGTGAACACCGGGGAGCTGTTTTTT	TRBV30	TRBJ2-2	.	many
CASSLGFRDPSMFF	TGTGCCAGCAGCTTAGGATTCCGGGACCCGAGTATGTTCTTC	TRBV7-2	TRBJ2-1	.	.
CASSPREINQPQHF	TGTGCCAGCAGCCCCCGTGAGATCAATCAGCCCCAGCATTTT	TRBV3-1	TRBJ1-5	.	many